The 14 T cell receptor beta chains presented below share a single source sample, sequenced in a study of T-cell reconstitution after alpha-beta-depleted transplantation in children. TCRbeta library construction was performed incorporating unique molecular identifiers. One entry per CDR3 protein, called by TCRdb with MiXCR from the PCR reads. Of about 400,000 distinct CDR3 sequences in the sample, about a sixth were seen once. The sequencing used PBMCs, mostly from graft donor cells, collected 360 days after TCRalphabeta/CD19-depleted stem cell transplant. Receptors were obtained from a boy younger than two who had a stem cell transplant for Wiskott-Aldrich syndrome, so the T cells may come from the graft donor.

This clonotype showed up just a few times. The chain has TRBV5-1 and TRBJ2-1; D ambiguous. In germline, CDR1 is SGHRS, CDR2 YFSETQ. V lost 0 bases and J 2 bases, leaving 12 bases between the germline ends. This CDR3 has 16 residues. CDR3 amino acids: CASSLETIPTYNEQFF. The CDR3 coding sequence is TGCGCCAGCAGCTTGGAGACCATTCCCACCTACAATGAGCAGTTCTTC.

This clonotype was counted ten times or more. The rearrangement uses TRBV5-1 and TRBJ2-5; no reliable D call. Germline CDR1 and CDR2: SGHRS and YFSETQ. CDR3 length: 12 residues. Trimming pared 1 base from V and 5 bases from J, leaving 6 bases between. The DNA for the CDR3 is TGCGCCAGCAGCTTGAATGAGGAGACCCAGTACTTC. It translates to CASSLNEETQYF.

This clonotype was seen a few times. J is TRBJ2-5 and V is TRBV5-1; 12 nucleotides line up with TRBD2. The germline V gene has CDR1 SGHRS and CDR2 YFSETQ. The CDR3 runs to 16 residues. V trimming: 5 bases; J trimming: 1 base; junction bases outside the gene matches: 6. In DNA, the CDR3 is TGCGCCAGCAGACCCGGACTAGCGGGGCCCCAAGAGACCCAGTACTTC. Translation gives CASRPGLAGPQETQYF. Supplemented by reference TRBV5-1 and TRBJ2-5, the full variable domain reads KAGVTQTPRYLIKTRGQQVTLSCSPISGHRSVSWYQQTPGQGLQFLFEYFSETQRNKGNFPGRFSGRQFSNSRSEMNVSTLELGDSALYLCASRPGLAGPQETQYFGPGTRLLVL.

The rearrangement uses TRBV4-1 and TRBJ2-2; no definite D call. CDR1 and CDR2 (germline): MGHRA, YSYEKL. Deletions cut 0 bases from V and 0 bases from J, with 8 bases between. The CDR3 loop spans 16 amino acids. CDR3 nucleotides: TGCGCCAGCAGCCAAGACCCCGGCGCGAACACCGGGGAGCTGTTTTTT. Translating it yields CASSQDPGANTGELFF.

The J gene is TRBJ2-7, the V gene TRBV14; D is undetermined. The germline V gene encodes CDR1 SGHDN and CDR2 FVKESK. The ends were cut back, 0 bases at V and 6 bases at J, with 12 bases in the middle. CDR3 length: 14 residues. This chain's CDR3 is CASSQDLAPAEQYF. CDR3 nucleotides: TGTGCCAGCAGCCAAGATCTTGCGCCCGCCGAGCAGTACTTC.

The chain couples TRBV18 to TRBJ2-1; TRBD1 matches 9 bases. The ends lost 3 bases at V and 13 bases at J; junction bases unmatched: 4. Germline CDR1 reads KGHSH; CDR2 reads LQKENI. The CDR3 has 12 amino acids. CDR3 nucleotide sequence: TGTGCCAGCTCACCTCGGGACAGGGAACAGTTCTTC. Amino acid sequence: CASSPRDREQFF.

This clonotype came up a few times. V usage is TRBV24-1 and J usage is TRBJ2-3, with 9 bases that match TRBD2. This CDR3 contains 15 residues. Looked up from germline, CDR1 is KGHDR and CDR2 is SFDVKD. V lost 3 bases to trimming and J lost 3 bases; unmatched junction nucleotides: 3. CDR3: CATSDPSGITDTQYF. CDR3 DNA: TGTGCCACCAGTGATCCTAGCGGGATAACAGATACGCAGTATTTT.

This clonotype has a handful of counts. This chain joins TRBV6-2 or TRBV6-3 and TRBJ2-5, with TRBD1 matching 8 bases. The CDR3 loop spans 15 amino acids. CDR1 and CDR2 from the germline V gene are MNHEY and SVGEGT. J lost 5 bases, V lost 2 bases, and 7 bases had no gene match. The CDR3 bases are TGTGCCAGCAGTTACAACGGTCAGGGGGCTGAGACCCAGTACTTC. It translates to CASSYNGQGAETQYF.

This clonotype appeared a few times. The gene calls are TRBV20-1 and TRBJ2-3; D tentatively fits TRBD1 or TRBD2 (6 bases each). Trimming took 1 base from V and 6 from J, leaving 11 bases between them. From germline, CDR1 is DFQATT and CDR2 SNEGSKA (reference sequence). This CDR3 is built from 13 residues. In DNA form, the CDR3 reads TGCAGTGCTAGAGGGGGGGCGAAGGATACGCAGTATTTT. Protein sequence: CSARGGAKDTQYF.

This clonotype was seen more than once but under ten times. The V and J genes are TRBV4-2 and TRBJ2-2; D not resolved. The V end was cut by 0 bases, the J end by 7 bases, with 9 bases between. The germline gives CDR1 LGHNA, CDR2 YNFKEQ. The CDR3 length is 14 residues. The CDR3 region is CASSQDRSDGELFF. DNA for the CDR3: TGTGCCAGCAGCCAAGATCGGTCAGACGGGGAGCTGTTTTTT.

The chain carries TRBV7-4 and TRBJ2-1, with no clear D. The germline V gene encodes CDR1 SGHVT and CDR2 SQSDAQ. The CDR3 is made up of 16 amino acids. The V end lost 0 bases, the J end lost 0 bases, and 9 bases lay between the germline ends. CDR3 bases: TGTGCCAGCAGCTTAGCGCGGAAAGGCTCCTACAATGAGCAGTTCTTC. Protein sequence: CASSLARKGSYNEQFF.

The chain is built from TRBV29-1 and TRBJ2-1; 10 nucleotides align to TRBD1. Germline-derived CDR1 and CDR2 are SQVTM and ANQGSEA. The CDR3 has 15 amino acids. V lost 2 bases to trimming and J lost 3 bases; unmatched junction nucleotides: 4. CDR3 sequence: CSVELGDRGYNEQFF. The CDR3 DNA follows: TGCAGCGTTGAACTGGGGGACAGGGGCTACAATGAGCAGTTCTTC.

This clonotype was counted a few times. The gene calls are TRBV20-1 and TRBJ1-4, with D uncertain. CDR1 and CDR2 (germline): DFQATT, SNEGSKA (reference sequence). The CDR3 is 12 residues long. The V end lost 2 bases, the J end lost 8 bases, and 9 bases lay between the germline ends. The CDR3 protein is CSARNGREKLFF. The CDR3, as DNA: TGCAGTGCTAGAAACGGAAGGGAAAAACTGTTTTTT.

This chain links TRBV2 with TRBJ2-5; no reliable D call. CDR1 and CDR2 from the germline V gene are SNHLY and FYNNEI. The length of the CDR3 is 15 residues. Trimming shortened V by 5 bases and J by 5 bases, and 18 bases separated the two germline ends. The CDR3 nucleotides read TGTGCCAGCAGTCCTTTCTTAGCCCCAGCGGAGACCCAGTACTTC. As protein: CASSPFLAPAETQYF. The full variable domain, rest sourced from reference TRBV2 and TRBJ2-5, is EPEVTQTPSHQVTQMGQEVILRCVPISNHLYFYWYRQILGQKVEFLVSFYNNEISEKSEIFDDQFSVERPDGSNFTLKIRSTKLEDSAMYFCASSPFLAPAETQYFGPGTRLLVL.